One sample yielded the 27 T cell receptor beta chains listed below, sequenced in a study of cytomegalovirus exposure and HLA in healthy donors. Only in-frame clones appear in the TCRdb table, and some are missing; sequencing was by immunoSEQ multiplex PCR. Here the sample spans some 270,000 clones, approximately 86% being singletons. The sequenced sample consisted of PBMCs. These receptors were collected from a woman aged 18-29 years in good health and CMV-seronegative.

The chain is built from TRBV11-2 and TRBJ1-2; the D gene is possibly TRBD1 (5 bases). V dropped 4 bases and J dropped 5 bases, with 8 bases sitting between them. This CDR3 is built from 12 residues. CDR1 is SGHAT and CDR2 is FQNNGV in the germline V gene. CDR3 in DNA: TGTGCCAGCAGCTCGTCAGGGTATGGCTACACCTTC. Its translation: CASSSSGYGYTF.

J is TRBJ2-7 and V is TRBV18; D possibly corresponds to TRBD1 (7 bases). V was trimmed by 6 bases and J by 3 bases, leaving 15 bases between them. Per germline, CDR1 KGHSH and CDR2 LQKENI. This CDR3 contains 14 residues. The CDR3 nucleotides are TGTGCCAGCTCGGAGGTCAGGGGGGACTACGAGCAGTACTTC. Residues: CASSEVRGDYEQYF.

This sequence joins TRBV5-1 and TRBJ1-1; no firm D call. Trimming cost V 6 bases and J 4 bases, with 13 bases left between them. The CDR3 runs 13 residues. Germline-derived CDR1 and CDR2 are SGHRS and YFSETQ. CDR3 nucleotide sequence: TGCGCCAGCACCTGGGGAGGTCGCACTGAAGCTTTCTTT. It is translated as CASTWGGRTEAFF. Looking up the rest from reference TRBV5-1 and TRBJ1-1 gives the full variable domain: KAGVTQTPRYLIKTRGQQVTLSCSPISGHRSVSWYQQTPGQGLQFLFEYFSETQRNKGNFPGRFSGRQFSNSRSEMNVSTLELGDSALYLCASTWGGRTEAFFGQGTRLTVV.

The chain links TRBV28 to TRBJ2-7, with a weak D call TRBD2 (6 bases). CDR3 length equals 15 residues. Between the trimmed V and J ends, which lost 5 bases and 3 bases, there was a span of 17 bases. In germline, CDR1 is MDHEN, CDR2 SYDVKM. CDR3 region: CASSPLAGSGYEQYF. The CDR3 DNA is TGTGCCAGCAGTCCCCTTGCTGGTAGCGGCTACGAGCAGTACTTC.

J is TRBJ1-1 and V is TRBV5-1; the match to TRBD1 covers 9 bases. The CDR3 contains 16 residues. With V trimmed by 4 bases and J by 0 bases, 7 bases remained unmatched. Germline V CDR1 and CDR2: SGHRS, YFSETQ. DNA of the CDR3: TGCGCCAGCAGCCTCCGGGACAGGGACCTGAACACTGAAGCTTTCTTT. Amino acid sequence: CASSLRDRDLNTEAFF.

The chain employs TRBV2 and TRBJ1-3; D may be TRBD1 (5 bases). The CDR3 consists of 14 residues. V was pared by 11 bases and J by 4 bases, with 18 bases between. Per the germline V gene, CDR1 is SNHLY and CDR2 is FYNNEI. The CDR3 DNA reads as TGTGCCGGGAAGTCCTCGACAGCCGGAAACACCATATATTTT. Translating gives CAGKSSTAGNTIYF.

The rearrangement joins TRBV28 to TRBJ1-6; D perhaps matches TRBD1 (6 bases). V shed 5 bases and J shed 6 bases, with 14 bases lying between them. CDR1 and CDR2 (germline): MDHEN, SYDVKM. There are 15 residues in the CDR3. CDR3 DNA: TGTGCCAGCAGTACAGGGAGTAGGGGTAATTCACCCCTCCACTTT. Protein: CASSTGSRGNSPLHF.

The chain combines TRBV30 with TRBJ2-7; 13 nucleotides agree with TRBD2. CDR1 and CDR2 (germline): GTSNPN, SVGIG (reference sequence). The J segment lost 4 bases and the V segment lost 4 bases, leaving 7 bases of the junction unmatched. This CDR3 is built from 15 residues. This CDR3 is CAWTMTSGGSYEQYF. CDR3 sequence (DNA): TGTGCCTGGACTATGACTAGCGGGGGGTCTTACGAGCAGTACTTC.

The V call is TRBV19, the J call TRBJ1-2; 9 bases map to TRBD1. CDR1 is LNHDA and CDR2 is SQIVND in the germline V gene (reference sequence). This CDR3 comprises 17 residues. J was trimmed by 4 bases and V by 5 bases; bases with no gene match: 14. CDR3 coding DNA: TGTGCCAGTAGTTCGACCGGGACAGGGACGCCTCTCTATGGCTACACCTTC. Translation: CASSSTGTGTPLYGYTF.

The rearrangement joins TRBV7-3 to TRBJ2-3; 12 bases align to TRBD2. The CDR3 extends over 17 amino acids. V was pared by 4 bases and J by 1 base, with 6 bases of the junction left unmatched. Germline V CDR1 and CDR2: SGHTA, FQGTGA. The CDR3 reads CASSSRLAGDRTDTQYF. Here the CDR3 DNA reads TGTGCCAGCAGCTCCCGACTAGCGGGGGACCGCACAGATACGCAGTATTTT.

The rearrangement joins TRBV9 to TRBJ2-3; 15 bases map to TRBD2. The CDR3 consists of 17 residues. Germline values: CDR1 SGDLS, CDR2 YYNGEE. J gave up 5 bases and V 4 bases, and 8 bases lay outside the gene matches. The CDR3 spells CASSLRTSGGAIDTQYF. CDR3 nucleotide sequence: TGTGCCAGCAGCCTACGGACTAGCGGGGGGGCCATAGATACGCAGTATTTT.

This sequence joins TRBV7-2 and TRBJ1-2; possible D gene TRBD1, 5 bases. Germline assignment: CDR1 SGHTA and CDR2 FQGNSA. The CDR3 has 16 amino acids. Trimming pared 1 base from V and 3 bases from J, leaving 15 bases between. In DNA form, the CDR3 reads TGTGCCAGCAGCTTAGGGGCTGTTGGGGACTACTATGGCTACACCTTC. Translating gives CASSLGAVGDYYGYTF.

The V call is TRBV7-3, the J call TRBJ2-1, with D unresolved. Deletions cut 5 bases from V and 0 bases from J, with 8 bases between. The CDR3 covers 14 residues. CDR1 and CDR2 (germline): SGHTA, FQGTGA. The CDR3 here is CASSPLHSYNEQFF. CDR3 nucleotides: TGTGCCAGCAGCCCGTTACACTCCTACAATGAGCAGTTCTTC.

This rearrangement joins TRBV29-1 to TRBJ2-1, with D unclear. Trimming cost V 7 bases and J 2 bases, with 9 bases left between them. This CDR3 is built from 12 residues. Germline V CDR1 and CDR2: SQVTM, ANQGSEA. CDR3 residues: CSGRRPYNEQFF. In nucleotides, the CDR3 is TGCAGCGGGAGAAGACCCTACAATGAGCAGTTCTTC.

V usage is TRBV18 and J usage is TRBJ1-2; 8 nucleotides match TRBD1. The CDR3 loop spans 14 amino acids. V trimming: 2 bases; J trimming: 7 bases; junction bases outside the gene matches: 6. Looked up from germline, CDR1 is KGHSH and CDR2 is LQKENI. This CDR3 reads CASSPADRAGGYTF. The DNA for the CDR3 is TGTGCCAGCTCACCAGCGGACAGGGCGGGTGGCTACACCTTC.

V usage is TRBV10-3 and J usage is TRBJ2-7; TRBD1 agrees at 7 bases. With 6 bases clipped from V and 3 bases from J, the junction kept 8 bases outside the gene matches. Germline CDR1 reads ENHRY; CDR2 reads SYGVKD. CDR3 length: 14 residues. CDR3 sequence (DNA): TGTGCCATCAGGCCGACAGGGACGGGCTACGAGCAGTACTTC. This codes for CAIRPTGTGYEQYF.

This rearrangement joins TRBV4-1 to TRBJ1-1; D might be TRBD1 (5 bases). Germline CDR1 reads MGHRA; CDR2 reads YSYEKL. The CDR3 has 13 amino acids. V gave up 7 bases and J gave up 6 bases, with 15 bases separating them. This CDR3 is CASTPPLTAEAFF. CDR3 nucleotide sequence: TGCGCCAGCACCCCGCCCTTGACAGCTGAAGCTTTCTTT.

This clone was counted a few times. This specimen includes other DNA sequences encoding the same CDR3. The gene calls are TRBV28 and TRBJ1-4, with 11 bases matching TRBD1. The CDR3 runs 14 residues. Per germline, CDR1 MDHEN and CDR2 SYDVKM. Germline trimming cut 5 bases from V and 7 bases from J; bases unmatched to any gene: 3. The CDR3, as DNA: TGTGCCAGCAGTCTCGGACAGGGGGCTGAAAAACTGTTTTTT. Amino acids: CASSLGQGAEKLFF.

The gene calls are TRBV9 and TRBJ2-7; the D gene is possibly TRBD1 (5 bases). V was shortened by 0 bases and J by 2 bases, with 9 bases between the two germline ends. This CDR3 is built from 14 residues. Germline values: CDR1 SGDLS, CDR2 YYNGEE. The CDR3 region has the DNA TGTGCCAGCAGCGTAGCTACGACAGCCTACGAGCAGTACTTC. Translated, it gives CASSVATTAYEQYF.

CDR3 residues: CASSQDRGGRSEQFF. DNA of the CDR3: TGCGCCAGCAGCCAAGATCGGGGGGGCCGTAGTGAGCAGTTCTTC. This chain joins TRBV4-3 and TRBJ2-1, with 8 bases matching TRBD2. With 0 bases clipped from V and 9 bases from J, the junction kept 7 bases outside the gene matches. Germline lookup yields CDR1 LGHNA and CDR2 YSLEER. CDR3 length: 15 residues.

This clone was detected only once. This chain links TRBV7-6 with TRBJ2-1, with D possibly matching TRBD1 (6 bases). The CDR3 extends over 13 amino acids. V was pared by 3 bases and J by 8 bases, with 11 bases between. Per germline, CDR1 SGHVS and CDR2 FNYEAQ. The CDR3 region is CASSFTGIYEQFF. The CDR3 region has the DNA TGTGCCAGCAGCTTTACAGGGATTTATGAGCAGTTCTTC.

The J gene is TRBJ2-7, the V gene TRBV11-2, with D perhaps TRBD1 (6 bases). The CDR3 is 17 amino acids. Germline CDR1 reads SGHAT; CDR2 reads FQNNGV. V was cut by 5 bases and J by 1 base, with 21 bases left in between. The CDR3 sequence: CASSPVQRSGVSYEQYF. CDR3 nucleotide sequence: TGTGCCAGCAGCCCCGTGCAGCGGTCAGGGGTATCCTACGAGCAGTACTTC. Complete variable domain (other parts from reference TRBV11-2 and TRBJ2-7): EAGVAQSPRYKIIEKRQSVAFWCNPISGHATLYWYQQILGQGPKLLIQFQNNGVVDDSQLPKDRFSAERLKGVDSTLKIQPAKLEDSAVYLCASSPVQRSGVSYEQYFGPGTRLTVT.

The chain is built from TRBV27 and TRBJ2-7; 8 bases are a match to TRBD2. The CDR3 length is 14 residues. Germline-derived CDR1 and CDR2 are MNHEY and SMNVEV (reference sequence). V was pared by 3 bases and J by 2 bases, with 3 bases of the junction left unmatched. The CDR3 loop reads CASSFSGVPYEQYF. In DNA form, the CDR3 reads TGTGCCAGCAGTTTTAGCGGGGTTCCCTACGAGCAGTACTTC.

The V and J genes are TRBV9 and TRBJ2-3; tentative D call: TRBD1 (6 bases). The length of the CDR3 is 16 residues. Germline CDR1 reads SGDLS; CDR2 reads YYNGEE. Trimming took off 3 bases at V and 1 base at J, with 15 bases between the two ends. The CDR3 sequence: CASSALGAGGTDTQYF. The CDR3 coding sequence is TGTGCCAGCAGCGCCCTCGGGGCAGGGGGCACAGATACGCAGTATTTT.

The genes are TRBV2 and TRBJ1-1; D perhaps matches TRBD1 (6 bases). Trimming cost V 6 bases and J 4 bases, with 15 bases left between them. Germline V gene sequence: CDR1 SNHLY, CDR2 FYNNEI. The CDR3 totals 14 residues. The CDR3 coding sequence is TGTGCCAGCAGCCCTAGGGGGGGGGCCACTGAAGCTTTCTTT. It encodes CASSPRGGATEAFF.

This clone was seen a handful of times. V and J are TRBV14 and TRBJ1-4; the D is unclear. V was pared by 3 bases and J by 8 bases, with 7 bases between. Germline-derived CDR1 and CDR2 are SGHDN and FVKESK. CDR3 length equals 12 residues. DNA for the CDR3: TGTGCCAGCAGCCATGGTAGAGAAAAACTGTTTTTT. Translated: CASSHGREKLFF.

The chain has TRBV28 and TRBJ2-2, with 7 positions matching TRBD1. CDR1 is MDHEN and CDR2 is SYDVKM in the germline V gene. V shed 7 bases and J 3 bases; nucleotides not matched to a gene: 11. This CDR3 has 16 residues. CDR3 DNA sequence: TGTGCCAGCAACTCCCTCCGGGACAGCTACACCGGGGAGCTGTTTTTT. Amino acids: CASNSLRDSYTGELFF. Full variable domain (missing parts from reference TRBV28 and TRBJ2-2): DVKVTQSSRYLVKRTGEKVFLECVQDMDHENMFWYRQDPGLGLRLIYFSYDVKMKEKGDIPEGYSVSREKKERFSLILESASTNQTSMYLCASNSLRDSYTGELFFGEGSRLTVL.